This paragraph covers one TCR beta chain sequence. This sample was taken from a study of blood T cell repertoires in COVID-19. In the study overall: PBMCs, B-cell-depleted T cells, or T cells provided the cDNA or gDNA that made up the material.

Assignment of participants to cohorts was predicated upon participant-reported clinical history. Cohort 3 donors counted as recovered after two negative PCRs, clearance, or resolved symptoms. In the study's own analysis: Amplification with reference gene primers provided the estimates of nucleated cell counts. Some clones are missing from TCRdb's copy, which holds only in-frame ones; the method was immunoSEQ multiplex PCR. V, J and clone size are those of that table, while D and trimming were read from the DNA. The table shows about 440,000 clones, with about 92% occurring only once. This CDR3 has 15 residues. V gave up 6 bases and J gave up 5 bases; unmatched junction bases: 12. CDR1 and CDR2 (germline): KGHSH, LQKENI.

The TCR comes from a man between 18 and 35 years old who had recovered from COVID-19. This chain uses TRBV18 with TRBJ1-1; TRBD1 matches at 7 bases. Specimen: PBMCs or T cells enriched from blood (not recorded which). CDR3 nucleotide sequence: TGTGCCAGCTCGCAACCCGGGACAGTGGAGACTGAAGCTTTCTTT. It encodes CASSQPGTVETEAFF.